This TCR beta chain is from a study of prognosis after radiotherapy for stage I lung cancer. The CDR3 spans 14 residues. Per the germline V gene, CDR1 is MNHNS and CDR2 is SASEGT. Two-round multiplex PCR on genomic DNA was the method by which TCR beta CDR3 was amplified. The first PCR round targeted every TRBV and TRBJ gene with specific primers. TCRdb reanalysed the multiplex PCR reads using MiXCR and keeps one entry per CDR3 protein. The profile shows about 17,000 distinct CDR3 sequences, over 15% of them singletons. This clonotype was detected many times. A junction boundary mismatches the germline segment, possibly from a read error.

The gene calls are TRBV6-1 and TRBJ2-1, with 8 bases matching TRBD2. This TCR was recovered from a donor of 50 years or more with non-small cell lung cancer. Sequenced material: PBMCs, taken before or after stereotactic body radiation therapy (not recorded which). CDR3 loop: CAARRTSTYNGQFF. The CDR3 coding sequence is TGTGCCGCCAGACGGACTAGCACTTACAATGGGCAGTTCTTC.